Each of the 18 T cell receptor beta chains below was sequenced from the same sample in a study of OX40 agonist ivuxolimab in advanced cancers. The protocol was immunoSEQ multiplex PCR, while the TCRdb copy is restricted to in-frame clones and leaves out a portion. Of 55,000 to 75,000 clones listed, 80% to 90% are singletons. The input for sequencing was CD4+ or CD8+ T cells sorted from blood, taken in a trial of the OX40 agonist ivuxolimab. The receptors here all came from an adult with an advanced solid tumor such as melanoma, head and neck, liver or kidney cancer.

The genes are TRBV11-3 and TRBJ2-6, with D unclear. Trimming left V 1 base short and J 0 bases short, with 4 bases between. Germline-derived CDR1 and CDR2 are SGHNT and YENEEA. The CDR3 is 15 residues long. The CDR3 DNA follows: TGTGCCAGCAGCTTAGGCCACTCTGGGGCCAACGTCCTGACTTTC. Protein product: CASSLGHSGANVLTF.

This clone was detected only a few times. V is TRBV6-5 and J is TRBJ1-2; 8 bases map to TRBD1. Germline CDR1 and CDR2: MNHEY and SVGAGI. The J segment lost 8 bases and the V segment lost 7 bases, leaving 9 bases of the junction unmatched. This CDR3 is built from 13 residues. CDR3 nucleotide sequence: TGTGCCAGCAACAAAGGACAGGGCGGGGGCTACACCTTC. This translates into CASNKGQGGGYTF.

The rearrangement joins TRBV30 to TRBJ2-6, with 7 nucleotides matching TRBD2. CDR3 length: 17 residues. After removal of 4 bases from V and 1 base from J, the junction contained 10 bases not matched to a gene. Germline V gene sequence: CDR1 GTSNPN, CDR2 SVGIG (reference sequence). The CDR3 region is CAWMVRGVGSGANVLTF. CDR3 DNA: TGTGCCTGGATGGTTCGGGGGGTAGGGTCTGGGGCCAACGTCCTGACTTTC.

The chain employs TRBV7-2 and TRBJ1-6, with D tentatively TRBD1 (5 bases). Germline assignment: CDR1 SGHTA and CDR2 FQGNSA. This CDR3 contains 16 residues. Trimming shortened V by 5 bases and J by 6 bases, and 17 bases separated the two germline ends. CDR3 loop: CASSPFGGGSNSPLHF. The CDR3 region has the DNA TGTGCCAGCAGCCCATTCGGGGGAGGGAGTAATTCACCCCTCCACTTT.

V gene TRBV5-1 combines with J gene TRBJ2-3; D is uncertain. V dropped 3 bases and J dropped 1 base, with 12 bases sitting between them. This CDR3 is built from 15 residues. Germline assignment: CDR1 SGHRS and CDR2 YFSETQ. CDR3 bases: TGCGCCAGCAGCTCCCGGCCCGGCGGCACAGATACGCAGTATTTT. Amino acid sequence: CASSSRPGGTDTQYF.

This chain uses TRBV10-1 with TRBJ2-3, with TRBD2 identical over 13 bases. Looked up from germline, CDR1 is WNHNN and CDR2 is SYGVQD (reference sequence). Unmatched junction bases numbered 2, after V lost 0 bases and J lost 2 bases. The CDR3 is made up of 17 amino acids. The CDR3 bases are TGCGCCAGCAGTGAGTCCGGACTAGCGGGGGACACAGATACGCAGTATTTT. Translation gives CASSESGLAGDTDTQYF.

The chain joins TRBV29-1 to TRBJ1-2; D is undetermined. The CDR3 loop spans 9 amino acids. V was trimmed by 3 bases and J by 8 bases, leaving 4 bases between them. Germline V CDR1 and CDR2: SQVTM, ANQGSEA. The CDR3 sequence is CSVEDGYTF. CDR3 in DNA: TGCAGCGTTGAGGACGGCTACACCTTC.

The CDR3 DNA sequence: TGTGCCAGCAGCTTAGATCGTTTGAGCACAGATACGCAGTATTTT. Its translation: CASSLDRLSTDTQYF. The chain uses TRBV11-2 and TRBJ2-3, with no clear D. The CDR3 is 15 residues long. Trimming shortened V by 0 bases and J by 0 bases, and 7 bases separated the two germline ends. From germline, CDR1 is SGHAT and CDR2 FQNNGV. The variable domain in full, completed from reference TRBV11-2 and TRBJ2-3, reads EAGVAQSPRYKIIEKRQSVAFWCNPISGHATLYWYQQILGQGPKLLIQFQNNGVVDDSQLPKDRFSAERLKGVDSTLKIQPAKLEDSAVYLCASSLDRLSTDTQYFGPGTRLTVL.

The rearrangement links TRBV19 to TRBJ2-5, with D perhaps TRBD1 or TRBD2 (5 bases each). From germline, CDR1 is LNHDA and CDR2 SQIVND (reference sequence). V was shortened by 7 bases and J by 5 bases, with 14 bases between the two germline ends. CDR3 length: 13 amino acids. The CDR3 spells CASTWGSGETQYF. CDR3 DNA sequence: TGTGCCAGTACCTGGGGGTCGGGGGAGACCCAGTACTTC.

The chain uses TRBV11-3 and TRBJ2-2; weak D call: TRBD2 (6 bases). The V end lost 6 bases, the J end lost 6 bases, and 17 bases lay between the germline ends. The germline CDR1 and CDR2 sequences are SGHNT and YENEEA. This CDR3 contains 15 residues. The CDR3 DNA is TGTGCCAGCAGACAGGATACAGGAGGGGCCGGGGAGCTGTTTTTT. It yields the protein CASRQDTGGAGELFF.

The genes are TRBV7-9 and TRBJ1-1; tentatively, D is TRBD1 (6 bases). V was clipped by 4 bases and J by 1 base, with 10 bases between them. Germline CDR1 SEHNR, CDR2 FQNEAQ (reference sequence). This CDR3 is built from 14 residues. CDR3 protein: CASSWGATNTEAFF. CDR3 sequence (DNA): TGTGCCAGCAGCTGGGGGGCTACGAACACTGAAGCTTTCTTT.

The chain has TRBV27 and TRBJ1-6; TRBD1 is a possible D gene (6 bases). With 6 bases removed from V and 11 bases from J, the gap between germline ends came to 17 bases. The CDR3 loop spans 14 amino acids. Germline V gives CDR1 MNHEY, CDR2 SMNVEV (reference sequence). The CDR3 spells CASSPSGHRAPLHF. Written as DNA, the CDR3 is TGTGCCAGCAGCCCCTCGGGACACCGTGCACCCCTCCACTTT.

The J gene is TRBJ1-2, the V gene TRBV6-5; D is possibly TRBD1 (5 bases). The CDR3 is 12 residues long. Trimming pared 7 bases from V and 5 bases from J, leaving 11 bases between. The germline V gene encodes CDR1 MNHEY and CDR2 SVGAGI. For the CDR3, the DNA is TGTGCCAGCACCCGTAGGGGTTATGGCTACACCTTC. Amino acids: CASTRRGYGYTF.

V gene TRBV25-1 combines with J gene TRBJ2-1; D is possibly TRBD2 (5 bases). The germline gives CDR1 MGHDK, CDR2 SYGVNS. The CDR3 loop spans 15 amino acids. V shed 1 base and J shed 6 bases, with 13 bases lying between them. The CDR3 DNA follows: TGTGCCAGCAGTGAATCCGGGATACGGGCCAATGAGCAGTTCTTC. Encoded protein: CASSESGIRANEQFF. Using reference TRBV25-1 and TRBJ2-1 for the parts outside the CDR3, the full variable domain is EADIYQTPRYLVIGTGKKITLECSQTMGHDKMYWYQQDPGMELHLIHYSYGVNSTEKGDLSSESTVSRIRTEHFPLTLESARPSHTSQYLCASSESGIRANEQFFGPGTRLTVL.

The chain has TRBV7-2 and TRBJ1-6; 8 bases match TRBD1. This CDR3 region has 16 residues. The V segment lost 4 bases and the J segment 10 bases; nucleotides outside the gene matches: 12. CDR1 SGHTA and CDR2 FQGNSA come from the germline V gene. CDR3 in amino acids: CASSSIPGTGGSPLHF. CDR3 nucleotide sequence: TGTGCCAGCAGCTCCATCCCCGGCACAGGGGGGTCACCCCTCCACTTT. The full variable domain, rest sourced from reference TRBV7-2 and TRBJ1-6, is GAGVSQSPSNKVTEKGKDVELRCDPISGHTALYWYRQSLGQGLEFLIYFQGNSAPDKSGLPSDRFSAERTGGSVSTLTIQRTQQEDSAVYLCASSSIPGTGGSPLHFGNGTRLTVT.

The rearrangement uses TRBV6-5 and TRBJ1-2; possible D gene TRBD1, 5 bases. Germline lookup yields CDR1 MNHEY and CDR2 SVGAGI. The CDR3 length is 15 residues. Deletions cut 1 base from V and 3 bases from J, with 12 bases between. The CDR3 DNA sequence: TGTGCCAGCAGTTACTTTCCAGGGCGGGACTATGGCTACACCTTC. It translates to CASSYFPGRDYGYTF.

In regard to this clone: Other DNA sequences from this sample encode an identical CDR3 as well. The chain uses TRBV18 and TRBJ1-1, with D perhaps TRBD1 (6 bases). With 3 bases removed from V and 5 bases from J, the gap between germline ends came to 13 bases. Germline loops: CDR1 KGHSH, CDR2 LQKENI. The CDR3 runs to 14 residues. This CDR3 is CASSPSGARTEAFF. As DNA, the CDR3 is TGTGCCAGCTCACCCTCAGGGGCGCGGACTGAAGCTTTCTTT.

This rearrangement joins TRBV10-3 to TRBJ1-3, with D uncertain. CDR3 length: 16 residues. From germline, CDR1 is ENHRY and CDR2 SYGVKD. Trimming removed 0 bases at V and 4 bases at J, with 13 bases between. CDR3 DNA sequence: TGTGCCATCAGTGAGTCAGCTGGGTCAGCCGGAAACACCATATATTTT. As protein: CAISESAGSAGNTIYF.